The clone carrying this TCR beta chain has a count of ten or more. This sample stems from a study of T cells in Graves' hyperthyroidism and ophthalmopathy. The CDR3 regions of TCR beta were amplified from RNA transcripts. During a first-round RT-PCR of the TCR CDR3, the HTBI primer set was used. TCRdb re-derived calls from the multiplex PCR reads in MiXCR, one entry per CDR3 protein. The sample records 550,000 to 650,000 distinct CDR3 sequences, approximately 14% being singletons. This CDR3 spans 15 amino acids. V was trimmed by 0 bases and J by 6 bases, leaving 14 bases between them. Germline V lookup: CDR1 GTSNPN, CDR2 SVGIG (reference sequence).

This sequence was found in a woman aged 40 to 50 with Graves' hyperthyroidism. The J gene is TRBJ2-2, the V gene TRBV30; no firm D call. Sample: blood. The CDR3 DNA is TGTGCCTGGAGTGTAACACTTTTGGCAGCCGGGGAGCTGTTTTTT. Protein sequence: CAWSVTLLAAGELFF.